A single sample is the source of the 28 T cell receptor beta chains below, sequenced in a study of blood T cells in healthy people across ages. A J-beta primer mix and a sample-barcoded 5' primer were used in a second PCR of about 6 to 12 cycles. One entry per CDR3 protein, called by TCRdb with MiXCR from the 5' RACE reads. The table has approximately 1,100,000 distinct CDR3 sequences, 35% to 55% seen once. Input material: blood. Source of these receptors: a woman between 55 and 75 years old in good health.

The CDR3 coding sequence is TGTGCCATCAGTGAGTCCACAGTAGGCGTTAATGAGCAGTACTTC. The encoded protein is CAISESTVGVNEQYF. The chain couples TRBV10-3 to TRBJ2-5; D is undetermined. The CDR3 spans 15 residues. With 0 bases removed from V and 11 bases from J, the gap between germline ends came to 19 bases. The germline gives CDR1 ENHRY, CDR2 SYGVKD.

This chain connects TRBV12-3 or TRBV12-4 to TRBJ1-2; D is perhaps TRBD1 (6 bases). Trimming stripped 4 bases from V and 11 bases from J, with 20 bases between. CDR3 length: 14 amino acids. The CDR3 loop reads CASSSTGAGLRYTF. The CDR3 DNA reads TGTGCCAGCAGTTCGACAGGAGCCGGGTTGAGGTACACCTTC.

This chain uses TRBV5-1 with TRBJ2-7; TRBD2 agrees at 7 bases. With V trimmed by 2 bases and J by 5 bases, 10 bases remained unmatched. This CDR3 has 15 residues. Per germline, CDR1 SGHRS and CDR2 YFSETQ. CDR3 bases: TGCGCCAGCAGCTTAATAGGGTCGGCGGGAGACGAGCAGTACTTC. Encoded protein: CASSLIGSAGDEQYF.

The gene calls are TRBV20-1 and TRBJ2-1; D might be TRBD2 (7 bases). CDR3 size: 12 residues. V gave up 6 bases and J gave up 9 bases, with 15 bases separating them. Germline V lookup: CDR1 DFQATT, CDR2 SNEGSKA (reference sequence). CDR3 protein: CSAGGADREQFF. As DNA, the CDR3 is TGCAGTGCGGGGGGGGCGGATCGTGAGCAGTTCTTC.

This clonotype was recorded a few times. This rearrangement joins TRBV10-3 to TRBJ2-7, with TRBD1 identical over 12 bases. The CDR3 length is 15 residues. Trimming at V came to 7 bases and at J to 6 bases, leaving 10 bases not matched to a gene. Germline assignment: CDR1 ENHRY and CDR2 SYGVKD. DNA of the CDR3: TGTGCCATCATGAACCCGGGACAGGGGGCCTCCGAGCAGTACTTC. Protein sequence: CAIMNPGQGASEQYF.

The chain combines TRBV6-2 or TRBV6-3 with TRBJ1-2; 7 bases agree with TRBD1. Germline V gene lookup returns CDR1 MNHEY and CDR2 SVGEGT. With 5 bases clipped from V and 8 bases from J, the junction kept 11 bases outside the gene matches. This CDR3 is built from 14 residues. CDR3 loop: CASSPGTEPGGYTF. The CDR3 DNA reads as TGTGCCAGCAGTCCCGGGACAGAGCCTGGAGGCTACACCTTC.

In regard to this clonotype: At one end, the junction sequence differs from germline, possibly due to a read error. The chain combines TRBV12-3 or TRBV12-4 with TRBJ2-5; 14 bases are shared with TRBD2. This CDR3 spans 16 amino acids. CDR3 coding DNA: TGTGCCATCAGTTTCGGGACTAGCGGGAGACAAGAGACCCAGTACTTC. Amino acid sequence: CAISFGTSGRQETQYF.

Concerning this clonotype: Relative to the germline gene, one junction end is altered; a read error may explain this. This chain joins TRBV9 and TRBJ1-1, with TRBD1 as a possible D gene (5 bases). Per germline, CDR1 SGDLS and CDR2 YYNGEE. This CDR3 is built from 14 residues. The CDR3 DNA reads as TGTGCCAGCAACGTAGACGGGGGGTACACTGAAGCTTTCTTT. Amino acids: CASNVDGGYTEAFF.

The CDR3, as DNA: TGTGCCAGCAGCCAAGATGGGACGAGGCGGTTCTTC. Its translation: CASSQDGTRRFF. The J gene is TRBJ2-1, the V gene TRBV3-1; D is perhaps TRBD1 or TRBD2 (5 bases each). The CDR3 is 12 residues long. Trimming took 0 bases from V and 15 from J, leaving 12 bases between them. Germline V gives CDR1 LGHDT, CDR2 YNNKEL (reference sequence).

The chain links TRBV20-1 to TRBJ2-7; D is possibly TRBD2 (5 bases). The end of the DNA is better explained by TRBJ2-5, so the J call may be wrong. This CDR3 comprises 12 residues. Germline CDR1 is DFQATT and CDR2 is SNEGSKA (reference sequence). The CDR3 coding sequence is TGCAGTGCTCCCGCGGTAGGAGGGACCCAGTACTTC. Encoded protein: CSAPAVGGTQYF.

CDR3 region: CASSSVTDPSSYNEQFF. The CDR3, as DNA: TGTGCCAGCAGCTCAGTGACAGACCCAAGCTCCTACAATGAGCAGTTCTTC. This sequence joins TRBV7-2 and TRBJ2-1; TRBD1 might be the D (5 bases). V was shortened by 4 bases and J by 0 bases, with 16 bases between the two germline ends. The germline gives CDR1 SGHTA, CDR2 FQGNSA. CDR3 length: 17 amino acids.

V is TRBV4-1 and J is TRBJ2-7; a weak D match, TRBD1 (6 bases). This CDR3 has 16 amino acids. Trimming stripped 0 bases from V and 2 bases from J, with 14 bases between. Germline V CDR1 and CDR2: MGHRA, YSYEKL. The CDR3 sequence: CASSQDPAGAAYEQYF. Written as DNA, the CDR3 is TGCGCCAGCAGCCAAGATCCCGCAGGGGCGGCCTACGAGCAGTACTTC.

In the case of this clonotype: A much larger clone differs by one base, so this may be a read error. The chain uses TRBV12-3 or TRBV12-4 and TRBJ2-1; no clear D gene. CDR3 length: 12 residues. Trimming cost V 5 bases and J 9 bases, with 11 bases left between them. The CDR3 loop is CASSRQKIEQFF. For the CDR3, the DNA is TGTGCCAGCAGTCGGCAGAAGATTGAGCAGTTCTTC.

The chain is built from TRBV7-8 and TRBJ2-5; tentative D call: TRBD1 (7 bases). Trimming stripped 7 bases from V and 5 bases from J, with 17 bases between. This CDR3 region has 14 residues. The germline CDR1 and CDR2 sequences are SGHVS and FQNEAQ. CDR3 residues: CASNMRDSRETQYF. The CDR3 region has the DNA TGTGCCAGCAACATGCGGGACAGCAGGGAGACCCAGTACTTC.

This clonotype was detected only a few times. This chain connects TRBV12-3 or TRBV12-4 to TRBJ2-7; D remains unclear. This CDR3 has 13 residues. Trimming left V 3 bases short and J 6 bases short, with 12 bases between. CDR3 amino acids: CASSFGLVAEQYF. In DNA form, the CDR3 reads TGTGCCAGCAGTTTTGGCCTTGTAGCCGAGCAGTACTTC.

Of note for this clonotype: One end of the junction fails to match germline, which may point to a read error. The gene calls are TRBV12-3 or TRBV12-4 and TRBJ2-4; the match to TRBD2 covers 9 bases. The CDR3 extends over 14 amino acids. The CDR3 nucleotides read TGTGTCAGCAGCACCGGGACTAGCATCAATGAGCAGTACTTC. As protein: CVSSTGTSINEQYF.

In its sample, this clonotype was seen a few times. This chain joins TRBV28 and TRBJ2-1; 8 nucleotides align to TRBD1. The CDR3 consists of 16 residues. Per the germline V gene, CDR1 is MDHEN and CDR2 is SYDVKM. Losses at the gene ends were 3 bases for V and 4 bases for J; bases not matched to a gene: 8. The CDR3 DNA reads as TGTGCCAGCAGTTTTAATCCGGGACAGGTATACAATGAGCAGTTCTTC. Its translation: CASSFNPGQVYNEQFF.

There are many counts of this clonotype. The V call is TRBV7-2, the J call TRBJ2-1, with 14 nucleotides matching TRBD2. With V trimmed by 5 bases and J by 9 bases, 12 bases remained unmatched. The V gene's germline CDR1 is SGHTA and CDR2 FQGNSA. CDR3 length equals 17 residues. CDR3 DNA sequence: TGTGCCAGCAGCCATCCCCGGACTAGCGGGGGGTACGGTGAGCAGTTCTTC. This codes for CASSHPRTSGGYGEQFF.

This chain links TRBV2 with TRBJ1-5; 7 bases match TRBD1. J gave up 6 bases and V 5 bases, and 13 bases lay outside the gene matches. Germline CDR1 and CDR2: SNHLY and FYNNEI. The CDR3 length is 16 residues. CDR3 coding DNA: TGTGCCAGCAGTCCTACTACCCGGGGACAGAGTCAGCCCCAGCATTTT. Amino acids: CASSPTTRGQSQPQHF.

This sequence joins TRBV4-1 and TRBJ1-2; D unclear. The germline CDR1 and CDR2 sequences are MGHRA and YSYEKL. The CDR3 consists of 15 residues. The V end lost 1 base, the J end lost 0 bases, and 9 bases lay between the germline ends. CDR3 amino acids: CASSQGPDSNYGYTF. The CDR3 nucleotides are TGCGCCAGCAGCCAAGGTCCGGACTCTAACTATGGCTACACCTTC.

V and J are TRBV13 and TRBJ2-1; TRBD2 is a possible D gene (5 bases). V shed 1 base and J shed 5 bases, with 15 bases lying between them. This CDR3 has 16 residues. Germline-derived CDR1 and CDR2 are PRHDT and FYEKMQ (reference sequence). The CDR3 sequence: CASSLVRVGGNNEQFF. The CDR3 DNA sequence: TGTGCCAGCAGCTTAGTGCGGGTAGGAGGCAACAATGAGCAGTTCTTC.

Only a few counts were recorded for this clonotype. The chain combines TRBV3-1 with TRBJ1-4; D is uncertain. The V gene lost 2 bases and the J gene lost 8 bases, with 3 bases spanning the gap. Germline assignment: CDR1 LGHDT and CDR2 YNNKEL (reference sequence). The length of the CDR3 is 11 residues. The CDR3 region is CASSQSEKLFF. The CDR3 nucleotides are TGTGCCAGCAGCCAATCCGAAAAACTGTTTTTT. The full variable domain, completed using reference TRBV3-1 and TRBJ1-4, is DTAVSQTPKYLVTQMGNDKSIKCEQNLGHDTMYWYKQDSKKFLKIMFSYNNKELIINETVPNRFSPKSPDKAHLNLHINSLELGDSAVYFCASSQSEKLFFGSGTQLSVL.

This clonotype is a singleton in its sample. This CDR3 is CASSSGWVTGTDTQYF. CDR3 bases: TGTGCCAGCAGTTCCGGGTGGGTGACAGGCACAGATACGCAGTATTTT. The V and J genes are TRBV27 and TRBJ2-3; the D gene is possibly TRBD1 (5 bases). This CDR3 has 16 residues. CDR1 is MNHEY, CDR2 SMNVEV, per germline (reference sequence). V was clipped by 4 bases and J by 1 base, with 15 bases between them.

This clonotype was counted between two and nine times. This rearrangement joins TRBV20-1 to TRBJ2-7, with 9 bases that match TRBD2. The CDR3 sequence is 14 residues long. The ends lost 3 bases at V and 5 bases at J; junction bases unmatched: 8. Per germline, CDR1 DFQATT and CDR2 SNEGSKA (reference sequence). The CDR3 DNA reads as TGCAGTGCTAGTGATAGCGGGAGTAAGAACGAGCAGTACTTC. Amino acid sequence: CSASDSGSKNEQYF.

The rearrangement joins TRBV28 to TRBJ1-5; D may be TRBD1 (6 bases). Trimming pared 2 bases from V and 6 bases from J, leaving 14 bases between. The CDR3 has 15 amino acids. Germline V CDR1 and CDR2: MDHEN, SYDVKM. Here the CDR3 DNA reads TGTGCCAGCAGTTTACGCGGGGGCTCGGGTCAGCCCCAGCATTTT. Translation gives CASSLRGGSGQPQHF. Complete variable domain (other parts from reference TRBV28 and TRBJ1-5): DVKVTQSSRYLVKRTGEKVFLECVQDMDHENMFWYRQDPGLGLRLIYFSYDVKMKEKGDIPEGYSVSREKKERFSLILESASTNQTSMYLCASSLRGGSGQPQHFGDGTRLSIL.

The chain uses TRBV27 and TRBJ1-2, with a tentative D call TRBD1 (6 bases). Germline CDR1 reads MNHEY; CDR2 reads SMNVEV (reference sequence). V shed 10 bases and J shed 7 bases, with 19 bases lying between them. This CDR3 has 13 amino acids. As DNA, the CDR3 is TGTGCCACCACGAACTACAGGGATCGTGGCTACACCTTC. It specifies CATTNYRDRGYTF.

The V and J genes are TRBV13 and TRBJ2-5; D perhaps matches TRBD2 (6 bases). Germline values: CDR1 PRHDT, CDR2 FYEKMQ (reference sequence). The CDR3 has 15 amino acids. The V end was cut by 7 bases, the J end by 3 bases, with 18 bases between. CDR3 nucleotides: TGTGCCAGCAAGGTGTGGGGAGGAAGGGAAGAGACCCAGTACTTC. Protein product: CASKVWGGREETQYF.

The sample holds a few counts of this clonotype. The chain's CDR3 is CASRLRGREAGGPYEQYF. The CDR3 nucleotides are TGTGCCAGCAGATTAAGGGGCCGGGAAGCGGGAGGGCCCTACGAGCAGTACTTC. The V call is TRBV27, the J call TRBJ2-7; TRBD2 aligns across 10 bases. J was trimmed by 2 bases and V by 6 bases; bases with no gene match: 16. There are 18 residues in the CDR3. Germline CDR1 MNHEY, CDR2 SMNVEV (reference sequence).